These 5 T cell receptor beta chains share one sample of origin, sequenced in a study of T-cell memory formation after mild COVID-19 (TCRdb year 2021). The library was made by 5' RACE. Instrument used: Illumina NovaSeq 6000. Using fastp trimming at Q25 and MiXCR clonotype assembly, TCRdb reanalyzed the public sequencing data and kept in-frame beta chains. Rows are combined by CDR3 protein, so each entry shows the most common genes and DNA. For this sample the table gives under 300,000 distinct CDR3 sequences, of which over 15% were detected only once. The ten largest clones add up to 23% of the sample. Sequencing was carried out using PBMCs or a T cell subset sorted from them (not recorded which). The receptors shown here come from a man in his late teens or twenties who had mild COVID-19 (a few samples of this study predate the infection). The sample titles of this study are shuffled in the database, so cell type and time point are left out; the donor was told from shared clones.

This clonotype was detected only a few times. The rearrangement joins TRBV5-1 to TRBJ2-7; D might be TRBD2 (6 bases). Germline lookup yields CDR1 SGHRS and CDR2 YFSETQ. Between the trimmed V and J ends, which lost 5 bases and 2 bases, there was a span of 17 bases. The CDR3 is 15 residues long. CDR3 in DNA: TGCGCCAGCAGGTACAGTCCACTAGCCGCCTACGAGCAGTACTTC. This gives the protein CASRYSPLAAYEQYF.

The rearrangement links TRBV5-6 to TRBJ2-5; 9 nucleotides line up with TRBD2. The CDR3 is 13 amino acids. CDR1 is SGHDT and CDR2 is YYEEEE in the germline V gene. With V trimmed by 6 bases and J by 3 bases, 3 bases remained unmatched. The CDR3 DNA reads as TGTGCCAGCACCCTAGCGGGGAAAGAGACCCAGTACTTC. It is translated as CASTLAGKETQYF.

CDR3 protein: CASKQGSEQYF. For the CDR3, the DNA is TGTGCCAGTAAACAGGGCTCCGAGCAGTACTTC. The chain couples TRBV27 to TRBJ2-7, with TRBD1 as a possible D gene (6 bases). The germline V gene encodes CDR1 MNHEY and CDR2 SMNVEV (reference sequence). Trimming took 9 bases from V and 6 from J, leaving 12 bases between them. This CDR3 is built from 11 residues.

The sample holds a few counts of this clonotype. The chain has TRBV5-1 and TRBJ1-1, with no clear D. Germline V gene lookup returns CDR1 SGHRS and CDR2 YFSETQ. This CDR3 contains 15 residues. Trimming pared 1 base from V and 1 base from J, leaving 11 bases between. CDR3: CASSLNPERNTEAFF. CDR3 in DNA: TGCGCCAGCAGCTTGAACCCAGAGAGGAACACTGAAGCTTTCTTT.

The table lists this clonotype with a few counts. The chain has TRBV12-3 or TRBV12-4 and TRBJ2-3, with unresolved D. V was pared by 7 bases and J by 3 bases, with 14 bases between. This CDR3 is built from 14 residues. For the CDR3, the DNA is TGTGCCAGCAACAACCAGGCTCGAACAGATACGCAGTATTTT. Translating it yields CASNNQARTDTQYF.